The next 8 T cell receptor beta chains were all read from a single sample in a study of blood T cell repertoires in COVID-19. The protocol was immunoSEQ multiplex PCR, while the TCRdb copy is restricted to in-frame clones and leaves out a portion. In the table there are 200,000 to 300,000 clones, about nine tenths of which are singletons. Sequencing input: peripheral blood. Receptors originate from a man in his forties who had recovered from COVID-19.

This chain uses TRBV27 with TRBJ2-3, with TRBD2 matching 12 bases. The CDR3 is 18 residues long. Germline trimming cut 7 bases from V and 0 bases from J; bases unmatched to any gene: 11. Germline CDR1 reads MNHEY; CDR2 reads SMNVEV (reference sequence). The DNA for the CDR3 is TGTGCCAGCACCGCGACTAGCGGGAGAAGGGAAAGCACAGATACGCAGTATTTT. Protein product: CASTATSGRRESTDTQYF.

The J gene is TRBJ2-6, the V gene TRBV19, with 8 bases fitting TRBD1. The V and J ends lost 1 base and 0 bases, in that order; junction bases with no gene match: 5. This CDR3 contains 18 residues. CDR1 and CDR2 from the germline V gene are LNHDA and SQIVND (reference sequence). CDR3 nucleotide sequence: TGTGCCAGTAGTATAGGGGACAGGTGGGACTCTGGGGCCAACGTCCTGACTTTC. Translation gives CASSIGDRWDSGANVLTF. The full variable domain, in which reference TRBV19 and TRBJ2-6 provide the parts outside the CDR3, is DGGITQSPKYLFRKEGQNVTLSCEQNLNHDAMYWYRQDPGQGLRLIYYSQIVNDFQKGDIAEGYSVSREKKESFPLTVTSAQKNPTAFYLCASSIGDRWDSGANVLTFGAGSRLTVL.

This clone was counted a single time. J is TRBJ2-3 and V is TRBV18; TRBD2 agrees at 9 bases. The V gene's germline CDR1 is KGHSH and CDR2 LQKENI. The CDR3 is 17 residues long. V shed 3 bases, J shed 3 bases, and the junction held 10 bases outside the gene matches. CDR3 nucleotide sequence: TGTGCCAGCTCACCCCCGGGAGCGGGGGGATGGACAGATACGCAGTATTTT. Translating it yields CASSPPGAGGWTDTQYF.

The chain uses TRBV10-3 and TRBJ2-3; 7 nucleotides align to TRBD1. V lost 4 bases to trimming and J lost 0 bases; unmatched junction nucleotides: 10. The germline V gene has CDR1 ENHRY and CDR2 SYGVKD. The CDR3 covers 17 residues. CDR3: CAISGGGFGASTDTQYF. Here the CDR3 DNA reads TGTGCCATCAGTGGAGGGGGCTTTGGAGCGAGCACAGATACGCAGTATTTT.

The gene calls are TRBV30 and TRBJ2-1, with D possibly TRBD2 on 6 matching bases. This CDR3 contains 12 residues. From germline, CDR1 is GTSNPN and CDR2 SVGIG (reference sequence). With 4 bases removed from V and 8 bases from J, the gap between germline ends came to 12 bases. The CDR3 nucleotides are TGTGCCTGGACGCGGGGTCTCGATGAGCAGTTCTTC. It yields the protein CAWTRGLDEQFF.

In this sample, this clone turned up once. V usage is TRBV2 and J usage is TRBJ2-1; 7 bases are shared with TRBD2. In germline, CDR1 is SNHLY, CDR2 FYNNEI. The trim removed 5 bases at V and 6 bases at J, leaving 7 bases unmatched. The length of the CDR3 is 14 residues. The CDR3 DNA reads as TGTGCCAGCAGTTGGGGGGGGTTAGGCAATGAGCAGTTCTTC. The encoded protein is CASSWGGLGNEQFF. Based on the CDR3 plus reference TRBV2 and TRBJ2-1, the full variable domain is EPEVTQTPSHQVTQMGQEVILRCVPISNHLYFYWYRQILGQKVEFLVSFYNNEISEKSEIFDDQFSVERPDGSNFTLKIRSTKLEDSAMYFCASSWGGLGNEQFFGPGTRLTVL.

The chain uses TRBV21-1 and TRBJ2-3; the table's D call, TRBD2, has no DNA check behind it. TRBV21-1 is a listed pseudogene. The CDR3 extends over 15 amino acids. The CDR3 nucleotides are TGTGCCAGCAGCGCCCCGCCGGCGGATTGGGATACGCAGTATTTT. This gives the protein CASSAPPADWDTQYF.

The chain joins TRBV6-4 to TRBJ2-7; 7 bases are a match to TRBD1. The CDR3 totals 14 residues. Germline V CDR1 and CDR2: MRHNA, SNTAGT. V shed 4 bases and J 4 bases; nucleotides not matched to a gene: 7. The CDR3 loop is CASSAPGTAYEQYF. The CDR3 nucleotides are TGTGCCAGCAGTGCTCCCGGGACAGCATACGAGCAGTACTTC.